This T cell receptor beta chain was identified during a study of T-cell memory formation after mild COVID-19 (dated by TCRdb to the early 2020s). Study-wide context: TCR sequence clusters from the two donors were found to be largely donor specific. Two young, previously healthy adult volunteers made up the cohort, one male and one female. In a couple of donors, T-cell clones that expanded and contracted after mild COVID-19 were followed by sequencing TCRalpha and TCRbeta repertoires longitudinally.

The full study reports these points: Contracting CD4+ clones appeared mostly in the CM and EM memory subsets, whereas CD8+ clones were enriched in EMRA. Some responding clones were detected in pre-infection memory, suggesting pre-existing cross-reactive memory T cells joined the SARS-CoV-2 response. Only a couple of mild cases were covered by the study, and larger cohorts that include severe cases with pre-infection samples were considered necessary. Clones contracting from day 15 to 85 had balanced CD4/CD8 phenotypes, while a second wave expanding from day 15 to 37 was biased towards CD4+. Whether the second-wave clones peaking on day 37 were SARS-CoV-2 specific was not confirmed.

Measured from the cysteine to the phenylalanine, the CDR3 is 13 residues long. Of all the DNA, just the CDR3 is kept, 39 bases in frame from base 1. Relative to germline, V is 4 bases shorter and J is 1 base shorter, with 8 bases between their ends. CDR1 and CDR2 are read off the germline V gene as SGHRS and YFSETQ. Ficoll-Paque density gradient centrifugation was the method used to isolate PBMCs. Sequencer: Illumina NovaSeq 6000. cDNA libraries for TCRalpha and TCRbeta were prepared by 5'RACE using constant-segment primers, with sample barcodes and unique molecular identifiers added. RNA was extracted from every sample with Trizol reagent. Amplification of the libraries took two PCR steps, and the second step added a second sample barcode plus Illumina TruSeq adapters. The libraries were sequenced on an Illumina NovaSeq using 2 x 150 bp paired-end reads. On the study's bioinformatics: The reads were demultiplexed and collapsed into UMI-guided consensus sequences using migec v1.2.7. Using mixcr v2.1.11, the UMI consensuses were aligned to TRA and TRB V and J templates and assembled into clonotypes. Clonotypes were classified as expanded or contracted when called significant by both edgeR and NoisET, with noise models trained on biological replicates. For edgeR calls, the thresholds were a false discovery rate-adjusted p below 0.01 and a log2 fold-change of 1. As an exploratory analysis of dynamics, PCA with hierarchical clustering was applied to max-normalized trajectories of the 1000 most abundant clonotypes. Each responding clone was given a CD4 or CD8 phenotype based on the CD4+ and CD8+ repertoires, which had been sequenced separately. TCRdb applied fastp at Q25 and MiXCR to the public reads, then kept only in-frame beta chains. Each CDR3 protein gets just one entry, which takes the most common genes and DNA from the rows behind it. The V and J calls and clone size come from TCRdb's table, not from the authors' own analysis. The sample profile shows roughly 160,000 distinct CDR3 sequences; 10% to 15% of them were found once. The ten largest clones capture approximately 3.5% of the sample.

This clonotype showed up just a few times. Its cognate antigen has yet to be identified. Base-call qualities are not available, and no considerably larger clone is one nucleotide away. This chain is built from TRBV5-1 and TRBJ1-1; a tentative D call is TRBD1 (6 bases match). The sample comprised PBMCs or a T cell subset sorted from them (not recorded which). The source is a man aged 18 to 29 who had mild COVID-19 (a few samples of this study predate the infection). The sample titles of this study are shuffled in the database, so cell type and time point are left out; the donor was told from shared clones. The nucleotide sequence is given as TGCGCCAGCAGCACACAGGGGAACACTGAAGCTTTCTTT. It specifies CASSTQGNTEAFF.